The clone carrying this T cell receptor beta chain has ten or more counts. TCRdb redid the calling of the reads with MiXCR, one entry per CDR3 protein. The sample contains approximately 400,000 distinct CDR3 sequences, approximately 33% of which appear only once. This record belongs to a study of T cell repertoires in cytomegalovirus infection. At the level of the study: Both CMV infection and a matching HLA type were indicated by public TCR beta signatures.

V lost 0 bases, J lost 6 bases, and 18 bases lay in between. The germline V gene has CDR1 MGHRA and CDR2 YSYEKL. The CDR3 contains 16 residues. The sequenced material came from PBMCs. This TCR was recovered from a human donor in good health (CMV status not recorded). Some clones in this sample may be carry-over from other donors' samples. The rearrangement uses TRBV4-1 and TRBJ2-7; D gene unclear. This CDR3 is CASSQDWAALQGEQYF. The CDR3 coding sequence is TGCGCCAGCAGCCAAGATTGGGCCGCGTTACAAGGCGAGCAGTACTTC.